This T cell receptor (beta chain) was recorded in a study of glioma-infiltrating T cells. This clonotype was counted at least ten times. Its target is not known. The iRepertoire nested amplicon-rescue multiplex PCR amplified TCR alpha and beta CDR3s from RNA. TCRdb itself ran the multiplex PCR reads through MiXCR, one entry per CDR3 protein. The sample includes 100,000 to 150,000 distinct CDR3 sequences, more than 20% of them seen just once. This CDR3 is 14 amino acids long. Germline assignment: CDR1 SGHNT and CDR2 YYREEE (reference sequence). Trimming removed 5 bases from V and 8 bases from J, with 19 bases in between. Whole-study findings and limits: Tissue and blood shared very few CDR3 sequences.

The sequencing input was glioma tissue, nonneoplastic brain tissue, or PBMCs (not recorded which). The chain uses TRBV5-4 and TRBJ1-2, with a tentative D call TRBD1 (6 bases). The source is a human donor with low-grade glioma or glioblastoma, undergoing nonglioma brain surgery, or in good health (not recorded which). The CDR3 sequence: CASSLPGHKTGYTF. CDR3 bases: TGTGCCAGCAGTTTGCCGGGACATAAGACCGGCTACACCTTC.